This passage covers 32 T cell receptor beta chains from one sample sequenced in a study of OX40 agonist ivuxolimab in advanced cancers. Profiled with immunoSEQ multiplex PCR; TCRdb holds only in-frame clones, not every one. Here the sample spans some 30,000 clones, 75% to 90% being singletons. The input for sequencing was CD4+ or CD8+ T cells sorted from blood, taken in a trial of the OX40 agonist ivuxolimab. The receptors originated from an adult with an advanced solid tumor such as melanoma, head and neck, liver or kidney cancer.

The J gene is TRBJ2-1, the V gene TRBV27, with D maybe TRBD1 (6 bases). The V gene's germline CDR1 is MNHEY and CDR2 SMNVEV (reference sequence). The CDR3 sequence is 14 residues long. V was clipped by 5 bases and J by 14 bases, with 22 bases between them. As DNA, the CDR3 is TGTGCCAGCAGTCCCCTGCCCCGACAGGCGCAGGAGTTCTTC. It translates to CASSPLPRQAQEFF.

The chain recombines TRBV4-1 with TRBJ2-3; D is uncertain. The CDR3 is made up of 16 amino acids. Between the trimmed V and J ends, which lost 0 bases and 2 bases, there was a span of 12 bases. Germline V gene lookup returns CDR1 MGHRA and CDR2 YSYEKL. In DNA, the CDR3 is TGCGCCAGCAGCCAAGATCACGGACCCAACACAGATACGCAGTATTTT. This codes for CASSQDHGPNTDTQYF.

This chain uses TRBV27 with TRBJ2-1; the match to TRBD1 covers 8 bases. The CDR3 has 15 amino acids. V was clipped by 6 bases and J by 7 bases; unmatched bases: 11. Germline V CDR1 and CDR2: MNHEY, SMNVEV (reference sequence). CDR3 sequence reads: CASRGTRTGKNEQFF. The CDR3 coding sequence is TGTGCCAGCAGGGGAACCCGGACAGGGAAGAATGAGCAGTTCTTC.

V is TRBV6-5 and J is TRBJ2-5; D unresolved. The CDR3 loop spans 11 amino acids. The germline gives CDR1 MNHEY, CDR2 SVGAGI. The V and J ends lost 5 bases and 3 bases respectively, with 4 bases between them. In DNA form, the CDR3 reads TGTGCCAGCAGTCGCAAAGAGACCCAGTACTTC. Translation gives CASSRKETQYF.

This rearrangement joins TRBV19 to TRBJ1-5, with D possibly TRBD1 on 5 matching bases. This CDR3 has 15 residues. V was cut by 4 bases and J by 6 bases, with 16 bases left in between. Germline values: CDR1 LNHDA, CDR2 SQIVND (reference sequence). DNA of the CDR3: TGTGCCAGTAGTAGCCCACCGGGGGGGTTTCAGCCCCAGCATTTT. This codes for CASSSPPGGFQPQHF.

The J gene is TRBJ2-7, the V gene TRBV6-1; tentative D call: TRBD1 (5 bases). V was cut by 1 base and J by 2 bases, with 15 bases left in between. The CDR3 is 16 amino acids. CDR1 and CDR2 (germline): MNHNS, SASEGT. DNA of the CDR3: TGTGCCAGCAGTGAAGGAACAGGTCTTCCTACCTACGAGCAGTACTTC. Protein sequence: CASSEGTGLPTYEQYF.

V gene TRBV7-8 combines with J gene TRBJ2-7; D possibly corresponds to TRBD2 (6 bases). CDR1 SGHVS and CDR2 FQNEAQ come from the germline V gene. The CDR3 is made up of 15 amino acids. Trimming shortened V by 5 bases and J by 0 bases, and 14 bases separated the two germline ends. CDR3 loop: CASSQGGIFSYEQYF. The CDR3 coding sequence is TGTGCCAGCAGCCAAGGAGGGATCTTCTCCTACGAGCAGTACTTC. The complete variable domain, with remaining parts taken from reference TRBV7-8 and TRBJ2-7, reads GAGVSQSPRYKVAKRGQDVALRCDPISGHVSLFWYQQALGQGPEFLTYFQNEAQLDKSGLPSDRFFAERPEGSVSTLKIQRTQQEDSAVYLCASSQGGIFSYEQYFGPGTRLTVT.

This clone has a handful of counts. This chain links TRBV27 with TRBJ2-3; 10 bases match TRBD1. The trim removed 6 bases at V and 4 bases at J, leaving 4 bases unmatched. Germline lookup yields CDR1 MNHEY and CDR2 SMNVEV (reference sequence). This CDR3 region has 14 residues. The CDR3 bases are TGTGCCAGCAGCCTAGGACAGGGGGCAGATACGCAGTATTTT. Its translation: CASSLGQGADTQYF.

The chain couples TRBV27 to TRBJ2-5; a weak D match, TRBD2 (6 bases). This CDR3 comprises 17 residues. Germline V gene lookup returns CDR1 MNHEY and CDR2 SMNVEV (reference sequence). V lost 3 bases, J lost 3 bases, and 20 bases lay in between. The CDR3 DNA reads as TGTGCCAGCAGTTTGGGAAACGCGGCGGGATCCGAAGAGACCCAGTACTTC. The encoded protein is CASSLGNAAGSEETQYF.

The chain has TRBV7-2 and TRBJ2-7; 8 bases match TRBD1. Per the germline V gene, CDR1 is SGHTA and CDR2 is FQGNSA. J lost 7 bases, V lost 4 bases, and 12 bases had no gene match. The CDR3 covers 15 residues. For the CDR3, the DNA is TGTGCCAGCAGCTCCACCTGGACAGGGACGAGGGAGCAGTACTTC. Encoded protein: CASSSTWTGTREQYF.

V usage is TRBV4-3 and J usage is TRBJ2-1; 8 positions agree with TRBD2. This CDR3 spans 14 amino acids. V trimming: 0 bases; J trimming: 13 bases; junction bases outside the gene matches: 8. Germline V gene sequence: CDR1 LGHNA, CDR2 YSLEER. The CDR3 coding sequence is TGCGCCAGCAGCCAAGATGCGGCTAGCGGGTATCAGTTCTTC. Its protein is CASSQDAASGYQFF.

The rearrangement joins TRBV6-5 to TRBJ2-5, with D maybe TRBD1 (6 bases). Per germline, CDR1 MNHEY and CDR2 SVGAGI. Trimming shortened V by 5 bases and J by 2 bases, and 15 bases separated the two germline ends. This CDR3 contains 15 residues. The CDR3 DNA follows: TGTGCCAGCAGTAACCAACAGGGAATTCAAGAGACCCAGTACTTC. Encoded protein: CASSNQQGIQETQYF.

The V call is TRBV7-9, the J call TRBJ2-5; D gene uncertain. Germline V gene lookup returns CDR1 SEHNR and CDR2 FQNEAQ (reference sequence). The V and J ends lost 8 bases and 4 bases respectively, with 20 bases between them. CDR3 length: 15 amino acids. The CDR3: CASVLIGIAVETQYF. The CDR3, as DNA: TGTGCCAGCGTCCTAATAGGGATTGCGGTAGAGACCCAGTACTTC. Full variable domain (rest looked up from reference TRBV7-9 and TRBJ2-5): DTGVSQNPRHKITKRGQNVTFRCDPISEHNRLYWYRQTLGQGPEFLTYFQNEAQLEKSRLLSDRFSAERPKGSFSTLEIQRTEQGDSAMYLCASVLIGIAVETQYFGPGTRLLVL.

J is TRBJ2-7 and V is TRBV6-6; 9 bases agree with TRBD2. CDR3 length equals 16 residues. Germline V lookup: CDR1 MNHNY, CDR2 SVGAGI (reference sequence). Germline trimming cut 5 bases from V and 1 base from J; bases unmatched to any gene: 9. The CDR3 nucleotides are TGTGCCAGCAGTCCGCGAGGGCGGGGGGGATCCTACGAGCAGTACTTC. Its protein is CASSPRGRGGSYEQYF.

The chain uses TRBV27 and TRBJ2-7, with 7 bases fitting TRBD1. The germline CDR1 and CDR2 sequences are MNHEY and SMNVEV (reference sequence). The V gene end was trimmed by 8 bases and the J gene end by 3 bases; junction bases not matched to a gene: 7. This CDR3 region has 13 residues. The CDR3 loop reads CASSLGQSYEQYF. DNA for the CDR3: TGTGCCAGCTCCTTGGGACAGAGCTACGAGCAGTACTTC.

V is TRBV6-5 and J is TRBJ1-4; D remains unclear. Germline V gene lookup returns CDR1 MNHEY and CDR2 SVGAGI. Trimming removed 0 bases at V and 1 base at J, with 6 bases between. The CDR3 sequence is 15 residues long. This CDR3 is CASSYSFVTNEKLFF. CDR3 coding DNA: TGTGCCAGCAGTTACTCTTTTGTAACTAATGAAAAACTGTTTTTT.

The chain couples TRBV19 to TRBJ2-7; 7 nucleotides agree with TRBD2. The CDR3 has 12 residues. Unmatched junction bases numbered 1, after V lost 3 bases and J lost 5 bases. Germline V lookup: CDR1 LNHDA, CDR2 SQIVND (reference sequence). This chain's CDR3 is CASSIGGNEQYF. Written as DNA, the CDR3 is TGTGCCAGTAGTATCGGGGGGAACGAGCAGTACTTC.

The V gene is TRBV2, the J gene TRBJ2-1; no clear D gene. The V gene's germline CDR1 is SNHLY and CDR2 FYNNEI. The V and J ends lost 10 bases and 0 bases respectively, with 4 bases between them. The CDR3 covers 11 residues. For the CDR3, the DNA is TGTGCCACTATCTCCTACAATGAGCAGTTCTTC. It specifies CATISYNEQFF.

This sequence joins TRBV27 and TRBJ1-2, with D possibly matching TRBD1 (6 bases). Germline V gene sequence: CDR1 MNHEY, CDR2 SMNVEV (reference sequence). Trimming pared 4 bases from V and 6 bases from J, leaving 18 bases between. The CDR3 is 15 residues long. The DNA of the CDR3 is TGTGCCAGCAGTTATGGGGGGCGCGGGTTAAATGGCTACACCTTC. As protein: CASSYGGRGLNGYTF.

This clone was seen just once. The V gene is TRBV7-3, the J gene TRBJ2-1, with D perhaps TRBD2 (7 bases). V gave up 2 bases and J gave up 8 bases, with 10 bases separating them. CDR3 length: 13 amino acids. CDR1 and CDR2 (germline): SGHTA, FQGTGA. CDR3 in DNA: TGTGCCAGCAGCTTAGGGGGGGCCGATGAGCAGTTCTTC. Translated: CASSLGGADEQFF.

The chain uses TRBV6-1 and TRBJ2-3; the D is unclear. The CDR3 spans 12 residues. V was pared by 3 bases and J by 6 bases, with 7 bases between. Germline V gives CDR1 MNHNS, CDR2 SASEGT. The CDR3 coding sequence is TGTGCCAGCAGTGATTTCAGGGATACGCAGTATTTT. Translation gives CASSDFRDTQYF.

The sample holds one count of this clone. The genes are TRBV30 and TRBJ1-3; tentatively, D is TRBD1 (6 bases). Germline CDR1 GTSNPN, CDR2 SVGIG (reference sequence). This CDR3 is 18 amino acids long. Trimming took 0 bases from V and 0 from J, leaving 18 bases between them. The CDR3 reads CAWSVRWGDRSSGNTIYF. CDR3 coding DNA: TGTGCCTGGAGTGTACGGTGGGGCGACAGGAGCTCTGGAAACACCATATATTTT.

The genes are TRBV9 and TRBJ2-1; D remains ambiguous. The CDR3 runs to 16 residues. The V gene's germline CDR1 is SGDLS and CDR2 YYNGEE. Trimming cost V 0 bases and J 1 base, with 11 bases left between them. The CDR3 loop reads CASSVVGSGSYNEQFF. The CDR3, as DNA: TGTGCCAGCAGCGTAGTGGGAAGTGGGTCCTACAATGAGCAGTTCTTC.

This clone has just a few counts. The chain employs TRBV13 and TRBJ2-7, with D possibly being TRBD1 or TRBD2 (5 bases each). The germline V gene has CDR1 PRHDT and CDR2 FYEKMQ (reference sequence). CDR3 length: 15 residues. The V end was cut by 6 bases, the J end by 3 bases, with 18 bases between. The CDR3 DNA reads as TGTGCCAGCAGTTCTGCCGGGACGGACAACTACGAGCAGTACTTC. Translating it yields CASSSAGTDNYEQYF.

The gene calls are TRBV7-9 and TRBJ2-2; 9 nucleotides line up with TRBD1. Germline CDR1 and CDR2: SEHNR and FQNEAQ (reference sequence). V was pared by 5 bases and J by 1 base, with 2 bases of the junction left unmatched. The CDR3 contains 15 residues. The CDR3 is CASSRDRENTGELFF. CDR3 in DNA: TGTGCCAGCAGCCGGGACAGGGAGAACACCGGGGAGCTGTTTTTT.

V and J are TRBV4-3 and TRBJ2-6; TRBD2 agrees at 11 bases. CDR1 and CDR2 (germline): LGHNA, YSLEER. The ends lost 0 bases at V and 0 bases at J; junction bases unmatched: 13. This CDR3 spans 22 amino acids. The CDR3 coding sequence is TGCGCCAGCAGCCAAGATCCGGGGCTAGCGGGGGGCCTAATCTCTGGGGCCAACGTCCTGACTTTC. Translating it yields CASSQDPGLAGGLISGANVLTF.

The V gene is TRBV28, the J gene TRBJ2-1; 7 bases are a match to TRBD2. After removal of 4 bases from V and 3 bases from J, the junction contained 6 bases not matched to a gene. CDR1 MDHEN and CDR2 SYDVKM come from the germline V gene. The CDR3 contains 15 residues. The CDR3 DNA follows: TGTGCCAGCAGTTGGAGACTAGCCCTCTACAATGAGCAGTTCTTC. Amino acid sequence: CASSWRLALYNEQFF. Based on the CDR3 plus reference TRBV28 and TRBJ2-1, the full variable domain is DVKVTQSSRYLVKRTGEKVFLECVQDMDHENMFWYRQDPGLGLRLIYFSYDVKMKEKGDIPEGYSVSREKKERFSLILESASTNQTSMYLCASSWRLALYNEQFFGPGTRLTVL.

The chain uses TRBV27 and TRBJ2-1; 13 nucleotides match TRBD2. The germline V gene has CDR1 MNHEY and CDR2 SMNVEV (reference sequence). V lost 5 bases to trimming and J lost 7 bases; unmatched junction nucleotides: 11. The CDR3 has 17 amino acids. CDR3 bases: TGTGCCAGCAGTCTCCGGACTAGCGGGAGCCTCCTTAATGAGCAGTTCTTC. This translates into CASSLRTSGSLLNEQFF.

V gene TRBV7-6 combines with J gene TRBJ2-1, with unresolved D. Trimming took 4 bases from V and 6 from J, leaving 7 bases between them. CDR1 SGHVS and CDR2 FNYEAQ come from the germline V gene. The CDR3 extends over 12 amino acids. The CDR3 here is CASSSNSNEQFF. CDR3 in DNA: TGTGCCAGCAGCTCCAACAGCAATGAGCAGTTCTTC.

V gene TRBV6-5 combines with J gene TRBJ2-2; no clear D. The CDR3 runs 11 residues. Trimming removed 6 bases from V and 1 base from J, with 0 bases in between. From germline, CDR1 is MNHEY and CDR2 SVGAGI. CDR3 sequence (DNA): TGTGCCAGCAGGAACACCGGGGAGCTGTTTTTT. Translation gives CASRNTGELFF.

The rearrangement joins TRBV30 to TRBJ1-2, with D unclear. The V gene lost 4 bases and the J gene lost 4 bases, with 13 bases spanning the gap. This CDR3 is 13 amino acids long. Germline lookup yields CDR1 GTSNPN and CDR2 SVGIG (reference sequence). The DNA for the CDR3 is TGTGCCTGGAACGAAGGTGGGAGCTATGGCTACACCTTC. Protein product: CAWNEGGSYGYTF.

CDR3 region: CASKRGATEAFF. DNA for the CDR3: TGCGCCAGCAAAAGGGGGGCCACTGAAGCTTTCTTT. This chain joins TRBV5-1 and TRBJ1-1; D is possibly TRBD1 (6 bases). The CDR3 is made up of 12 amino acids. Germline lookup yields CDR1 SGHRS and CDR2 YFSETQ. Trimming left V 6 bases short and J 4 bases short, with 10 bases between.